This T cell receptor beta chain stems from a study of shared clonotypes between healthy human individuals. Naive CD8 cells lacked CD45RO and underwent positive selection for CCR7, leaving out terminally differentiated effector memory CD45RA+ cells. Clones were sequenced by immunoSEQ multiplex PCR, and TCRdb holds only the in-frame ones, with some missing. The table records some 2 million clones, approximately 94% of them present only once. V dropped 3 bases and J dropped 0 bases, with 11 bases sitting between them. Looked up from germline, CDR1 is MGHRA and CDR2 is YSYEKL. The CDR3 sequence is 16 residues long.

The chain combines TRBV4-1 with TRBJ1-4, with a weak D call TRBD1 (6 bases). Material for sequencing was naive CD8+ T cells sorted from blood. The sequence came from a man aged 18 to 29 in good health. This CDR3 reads CASSHRKGATNEKLFF. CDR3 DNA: TGCGCCAGCAGCCATAGGAAGGGGGCAACTAATGAAAAACTGTTTTTT.